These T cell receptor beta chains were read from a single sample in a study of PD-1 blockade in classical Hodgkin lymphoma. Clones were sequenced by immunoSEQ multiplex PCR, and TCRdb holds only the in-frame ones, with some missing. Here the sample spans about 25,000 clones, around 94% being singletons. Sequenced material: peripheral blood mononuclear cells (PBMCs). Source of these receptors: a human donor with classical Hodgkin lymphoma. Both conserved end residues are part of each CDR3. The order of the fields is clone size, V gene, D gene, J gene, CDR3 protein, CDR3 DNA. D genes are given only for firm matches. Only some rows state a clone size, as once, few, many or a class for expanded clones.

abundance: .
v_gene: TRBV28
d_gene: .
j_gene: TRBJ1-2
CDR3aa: CASRPTENYGYTF
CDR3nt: TGTGCCAGCCGCCCGACAGAGAACTATGGCTACACCTTC

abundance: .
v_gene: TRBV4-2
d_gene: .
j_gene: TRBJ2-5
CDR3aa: CASSQDTSGRSYQETQYF
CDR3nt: TGTGCCAGCAGCCAAGATACAAGCGGAAGGTCGTACCAAGAGACCCAGTACTTC

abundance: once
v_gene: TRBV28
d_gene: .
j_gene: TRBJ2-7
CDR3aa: CASTGTPSYEQYF
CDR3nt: TGTGCCAGCACTGGGACACCCTCCTACGAGCAGTACTTC

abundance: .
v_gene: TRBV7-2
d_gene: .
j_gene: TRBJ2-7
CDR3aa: CASSAQDFSYEQYF
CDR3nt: TGTGCCAGCAGCGCGCAGGATTTCTCCTACGAGCAGTACTTC

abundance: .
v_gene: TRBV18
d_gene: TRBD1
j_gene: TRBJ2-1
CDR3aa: CASSPPQGAFNEQFF
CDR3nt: TGTGCCAGCTCACCACCACAGGGGGCGTTCAATGAGCAGTTCTTC

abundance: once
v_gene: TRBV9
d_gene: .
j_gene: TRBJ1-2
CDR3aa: CASSVGPPNGYTF
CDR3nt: TGTGCCAGCAGCGTAGGCCCTCCCAATGGCTACACCTTC

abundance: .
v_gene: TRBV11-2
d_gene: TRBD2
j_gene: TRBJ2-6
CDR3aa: CASSAGGSGANVLTF
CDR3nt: TGTGCCAGCAGCGCCGGGGGGTCTGGGGCCAACGTCCTGACTTTC

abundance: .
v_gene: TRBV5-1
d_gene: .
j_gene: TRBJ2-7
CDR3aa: CASSPGTADYEQYF
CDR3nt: TGCGCCAGCAGTCCCGGGACGGCTGACTACGAGCAGTACTTC

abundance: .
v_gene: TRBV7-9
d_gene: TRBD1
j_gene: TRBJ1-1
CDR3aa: CASSNRGGGNTEAFF
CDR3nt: TGTGCCAGCAGCAACAGGGGGGGAGGAAACACTGAAGCTTTCTTT

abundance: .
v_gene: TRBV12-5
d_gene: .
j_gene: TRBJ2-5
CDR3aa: CASGLYSLTETQYF
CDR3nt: TGTGCTAGTGGTTTGTACAGCCTTACGGAGACCCAGTACTTC

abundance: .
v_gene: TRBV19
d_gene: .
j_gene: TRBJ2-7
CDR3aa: CASSIGFRAGYEQYF
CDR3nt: TGTGCCAGTAGTATCGGGTTCAGGGCGGGCTACGAGCAGTACTTC

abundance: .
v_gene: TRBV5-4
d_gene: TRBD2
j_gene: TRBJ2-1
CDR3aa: CASSSGGGYNEQFF
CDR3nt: TGTGCCAGCAGCTCCGGGGGGGGTTACAATGAGCAGTTCTTC

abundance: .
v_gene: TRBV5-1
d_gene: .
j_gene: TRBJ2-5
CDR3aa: CASSHPQETQYF
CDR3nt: TGCGCCAGCAGCCACCCTCAAGAGACCCAGTACTTC

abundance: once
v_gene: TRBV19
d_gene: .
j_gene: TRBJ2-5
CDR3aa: CASSTDNRAETQYF
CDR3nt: TGTGCCAGTAGTACGGACAATCGTGCGGAGACCCAGTACTTC

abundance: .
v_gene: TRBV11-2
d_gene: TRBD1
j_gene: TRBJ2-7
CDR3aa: CASSLGYRGYEQYF
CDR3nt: TGTGCCAGCAGCTTAGGCTACAGGGGCTACGAGCAGTACTTC

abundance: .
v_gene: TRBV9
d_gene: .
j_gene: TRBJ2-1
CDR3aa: CASSVAPGAYNEQFF
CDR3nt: TGTGCCAGCAGCGTAGCTCCGGGGGCCTACAATGAGCAGTTCTTC